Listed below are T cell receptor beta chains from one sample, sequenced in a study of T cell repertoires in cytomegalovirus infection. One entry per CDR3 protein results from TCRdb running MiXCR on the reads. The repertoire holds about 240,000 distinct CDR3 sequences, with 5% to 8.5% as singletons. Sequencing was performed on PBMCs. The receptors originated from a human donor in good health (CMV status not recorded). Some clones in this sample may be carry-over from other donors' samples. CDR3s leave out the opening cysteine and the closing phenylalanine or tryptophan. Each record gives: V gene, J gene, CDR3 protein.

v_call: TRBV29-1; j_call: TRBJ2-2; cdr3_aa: SVTGQSNTGELF
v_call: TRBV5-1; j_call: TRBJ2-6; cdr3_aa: ASSLLGSGANVLT
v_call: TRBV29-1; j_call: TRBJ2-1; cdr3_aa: STDGLGERRNEQF
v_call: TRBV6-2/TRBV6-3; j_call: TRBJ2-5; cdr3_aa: ASRSGLAGEETQY
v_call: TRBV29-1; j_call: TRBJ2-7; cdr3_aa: SVGGRTGRIYEQY
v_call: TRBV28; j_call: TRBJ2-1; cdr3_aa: ASSMFGYNEQF
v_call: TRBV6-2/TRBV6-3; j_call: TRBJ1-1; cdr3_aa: ASSRPGGGRSEAF
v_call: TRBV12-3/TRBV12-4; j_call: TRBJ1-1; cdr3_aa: ASTYTGTVNTEAF
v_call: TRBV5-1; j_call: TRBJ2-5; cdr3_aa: ASSLQDQETQY
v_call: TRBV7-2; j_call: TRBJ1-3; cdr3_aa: ASSLGDRRNTIY
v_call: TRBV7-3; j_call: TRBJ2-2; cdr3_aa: ASSSPGLGTGELF
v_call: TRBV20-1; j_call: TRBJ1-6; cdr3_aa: SAQQVAYNSPLH
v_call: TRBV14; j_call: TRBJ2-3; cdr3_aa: ASSQQFPGLAGTDTQY
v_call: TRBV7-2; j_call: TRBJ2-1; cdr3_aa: ASTRGGGAYNEQF
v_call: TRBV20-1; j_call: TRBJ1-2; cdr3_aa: SARDRADGYT
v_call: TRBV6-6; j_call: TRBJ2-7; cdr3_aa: ASAYRVAEQY